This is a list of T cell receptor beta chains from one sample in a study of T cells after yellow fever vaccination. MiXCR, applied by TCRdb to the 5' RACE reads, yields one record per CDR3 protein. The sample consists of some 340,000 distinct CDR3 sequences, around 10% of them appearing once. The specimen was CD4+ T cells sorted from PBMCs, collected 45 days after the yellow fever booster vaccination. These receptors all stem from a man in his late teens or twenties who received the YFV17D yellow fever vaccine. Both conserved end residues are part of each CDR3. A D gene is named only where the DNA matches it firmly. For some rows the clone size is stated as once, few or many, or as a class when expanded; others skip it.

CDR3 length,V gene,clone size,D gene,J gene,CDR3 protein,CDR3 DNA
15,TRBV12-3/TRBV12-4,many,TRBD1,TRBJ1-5,CASSFRQGDGQPQHF,TGTGCCAGCAGTTTCAGACAGGGGGACGGTCAGCCCCAGCATTTT
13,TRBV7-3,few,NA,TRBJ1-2,CASSSGSSYGYTF,TGTGCCAGCAGCTCAGGGTCGTCATATGGCTACACCTTC
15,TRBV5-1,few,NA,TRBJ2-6,CASSPAASGANVLTF,TGCGCCAGCAGTCCAGCGGCCTCTGGGGCCAACGTCCTGACTTTC
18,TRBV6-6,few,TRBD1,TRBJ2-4,CASRPGTGGARAKNIQYF,TGTGCCAGCAGGCCCGGGACAGGGGGCGCTCGGGCCAAAAACATTCAGTACTTC
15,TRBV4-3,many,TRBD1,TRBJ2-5,CASSQAGTGPETQYF,TGCGCCAGCAGCCAAGCCGGGACAGGGCCCGAGACCCAGTACTTC
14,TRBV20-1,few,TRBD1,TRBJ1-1,CSASSGTANTEAFF,TGCAGTGCTTCCTCCGGGACAGCGAACACTGAAGCTTTCTTT
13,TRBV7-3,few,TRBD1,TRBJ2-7,CASSPQTGDEQYF,TGTGCCAGCAGCCCGCAGACAGGGGACGAGCAGTACTTC
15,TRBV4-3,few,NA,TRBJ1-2,CASSQGSGRFYGYTF,TGCGCCAGCAGCCAAGGGTCCGGGCGGTTCTATGGCTACACCTTC
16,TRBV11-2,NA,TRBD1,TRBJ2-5,CASSKRGQGKGETQYF,TGTGCCAGCAGCAAAAGGGGACAGGGAAAGGGAGAGACCCAGTACTTC
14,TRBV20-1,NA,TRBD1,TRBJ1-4,CSARVPTGDEKLFF,TGCAGTGCTAGAGTTCCGACAGGGGATGAAAAACTGTTTTTT
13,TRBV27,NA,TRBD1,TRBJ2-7,CASSSPGQIKQYF,TGTGCCAGCAGTTCACCGGGACAGATCAAGCAGTACTTC
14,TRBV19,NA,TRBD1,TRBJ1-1,CASSPGQGKTEAFF,TGTGCCAGTAGCCCGGGACAGGGGAAAACTGAAGCTTTCTTT
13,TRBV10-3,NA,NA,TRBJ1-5,CAITPGPDQPQHF,TGTGCCATCACCCCGGGCCCGGATCAGCCCCAGCATTTT
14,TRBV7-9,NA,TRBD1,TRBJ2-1,CASSPGTGLNEQFF,TGTGCCAGCAGCCCTGGGACAGGGTTGAATGAGCAGTTCTTC
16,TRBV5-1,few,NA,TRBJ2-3,CASSFGARGATDTQYF,TGCGCCAGCAGCTTTGGAGCCCGGGGGGCCACAGATACGCAGTATTTT
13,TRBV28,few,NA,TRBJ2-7,CASSRMGSYEQYF,TGTGCCAGCAGCCGGATGGGTTCCTACGAGCAGTACTTC
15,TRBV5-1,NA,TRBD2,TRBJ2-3,CASSIDSGVTDTQYF,TGCGCCAGCAGCATCGATAGCGGGGTAACAGATACGCAGTATTTT
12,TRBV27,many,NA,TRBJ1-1,CASSLSQGRAFF,TGTGCCAGCAGTTTATCCCAGGGACGAGCTTTCTTT
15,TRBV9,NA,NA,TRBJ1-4,CASTLTGTGNEKLFF,TGTGCCAGCACCCTAACCGGGACCGGGAATGAAAAACTGTTTTTT
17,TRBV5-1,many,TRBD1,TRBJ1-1,CASSVQGARKSATEAFF,TGCGCCAGCAGCGTTCAGGGGGCGCGTAAGTCGGCGACTGAAGCTTTCTTT
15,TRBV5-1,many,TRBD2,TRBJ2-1,CASSSSGASYNEQFF,TGCGCCAGCAGCTCAAGCGGGGCCTCCTACAATGAGCAGTTCTTC
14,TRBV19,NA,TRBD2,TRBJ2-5,CASSPTSGKETQYF,TGTGCCAGTAGCCCGACTAGCGGGAAAGAGACCCAGTACTTC
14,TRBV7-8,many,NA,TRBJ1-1,CASSLEGPYYKAFF,TGTGCCAGCAGCTTAGAGGGTCCTTATTATAAAGCTTTCTTT
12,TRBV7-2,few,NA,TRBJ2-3,CASSRTINTQYF,TGTGCCAGCAGCCGGACTATTAATACGCAGTATTTT
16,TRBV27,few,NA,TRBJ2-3,CASSPNRDRSTDTQYF,TGTGCCAGCAGTCCCAACCGGGACCGAAGCACAGATACGCAGTATTTT
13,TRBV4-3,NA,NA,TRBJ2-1,CASSLTHTGEQFF,TGCGCCAGCAGCTTGACTCACACGGGTGAGCAGTTCTTC
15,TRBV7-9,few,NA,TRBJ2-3,CASSLGDSYTDTQYF,TGTGCCAGCAGCTTAGGTGACAGCTATACAGATACGCAGTATTTT
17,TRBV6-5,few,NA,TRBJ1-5,CASSYRTAIYSNQPQHF,TGTGCCAGCAGTTACAGGACGGCAATATATAGCAATCAGCCCCAGCATTTT
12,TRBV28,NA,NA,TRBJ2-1,CASSQTGHEQFF,TGTGCCAGCAGTCAGACGGGACATGAGCAGTTCTTC
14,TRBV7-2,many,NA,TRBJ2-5,CASISSGAQETQYF,TGTGCCAGCATCAGTAGCGGAGCACAAGAGACCCAGTACTTC
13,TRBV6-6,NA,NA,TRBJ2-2,CASSYGAYGELFF,TGTGCCAGCAGTTACGGAGCGTACGGGGAGCTGTTTTTT
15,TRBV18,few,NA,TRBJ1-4,CASSPPGSRNEKLFF,TGTGCCAGCTCACCACCGGGCAGTAGAAATGAAAAACTGTTTTTT
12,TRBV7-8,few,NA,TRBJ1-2,CAAGTTPYGYTF,TGTGCCGCCGGGACAACCCCCTATGGCTACACCTTC
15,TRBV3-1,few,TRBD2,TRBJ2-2,CASSSGGARAGELFF,TGTGCCAGCAGTAGCGGGGGGGCCAGAGCCGGGGAGCTGTTTTTT
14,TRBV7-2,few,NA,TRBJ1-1,CASSFGSTNTEAFF,TGTGCCAGCAGCTTCGGGTCTACGAACACTGAAGCTTTCTTT
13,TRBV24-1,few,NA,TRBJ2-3,CATSDPSTDTQYF,TGTGCCACCAGTGATCCTTCCACAGATACGCAGTATTTT
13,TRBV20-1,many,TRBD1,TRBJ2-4,CSADTGAGNIQYF,TGCAGTGCTGATACAGGGGCGGGAAACATTCAGTACTTC
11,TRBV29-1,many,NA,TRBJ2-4,CSVQLRDIQYF,TGCAGCGTTCAATTACGGGACATTCAGTACTTC
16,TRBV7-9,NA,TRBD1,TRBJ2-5,CASSSGQGGLEETQYF,TGTGCCAGCAGCTCGGGACAGGGCGGGTTAGAAGAGACCCAGTACTTC
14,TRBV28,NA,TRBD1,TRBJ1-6,CASSLGTGGTPLHF,TGTGCCAGCAGTTTAGGGACAGGGGGTACACCCCTCCACTTT
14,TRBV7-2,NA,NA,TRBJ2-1,CASSFVGLKDEQFF,TGTGCCAGCAGCTTCGTCGGACTTAAGGATGAGCAGTTCTTC